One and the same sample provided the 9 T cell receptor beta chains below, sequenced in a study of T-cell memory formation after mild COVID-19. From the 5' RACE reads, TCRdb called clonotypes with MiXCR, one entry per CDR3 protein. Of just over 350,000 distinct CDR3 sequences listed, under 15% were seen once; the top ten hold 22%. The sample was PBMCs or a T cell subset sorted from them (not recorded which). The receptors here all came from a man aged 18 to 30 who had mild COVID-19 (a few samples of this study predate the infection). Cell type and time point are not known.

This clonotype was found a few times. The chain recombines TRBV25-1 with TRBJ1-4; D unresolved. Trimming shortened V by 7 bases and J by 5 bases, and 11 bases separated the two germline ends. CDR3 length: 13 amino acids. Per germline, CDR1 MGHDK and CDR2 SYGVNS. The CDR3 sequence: CASNARLNEKLFF. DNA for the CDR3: TGTGCCAGCAATGCACGGCTAAATGAAAAACTGTTTTTT.

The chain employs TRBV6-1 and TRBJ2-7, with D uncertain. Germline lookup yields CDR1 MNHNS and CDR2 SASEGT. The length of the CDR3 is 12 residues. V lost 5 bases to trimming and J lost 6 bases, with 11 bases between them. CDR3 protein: CASSFSDREQYV. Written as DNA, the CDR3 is TGTGCCAGCAGTTTCTCCGACCGCGAGCAGTACGTC.

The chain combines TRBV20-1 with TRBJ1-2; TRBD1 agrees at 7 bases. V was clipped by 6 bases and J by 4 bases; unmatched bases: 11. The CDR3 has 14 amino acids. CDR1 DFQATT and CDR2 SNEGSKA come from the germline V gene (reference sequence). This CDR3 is CSAQGDLTPYGYTF. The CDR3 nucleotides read TGCAGTGCCCAGGGGGACCTAACCCCCTATGGCTACACCTTC.

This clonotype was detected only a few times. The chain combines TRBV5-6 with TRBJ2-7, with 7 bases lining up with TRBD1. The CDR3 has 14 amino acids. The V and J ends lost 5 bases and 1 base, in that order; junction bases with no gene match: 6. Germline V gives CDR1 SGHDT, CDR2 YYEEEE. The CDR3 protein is CASSGGQSSYEQYV. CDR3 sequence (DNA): TGTGCCAGCAGTGGGGGACAGTCGTCCTACGAGCAGTACGTC.

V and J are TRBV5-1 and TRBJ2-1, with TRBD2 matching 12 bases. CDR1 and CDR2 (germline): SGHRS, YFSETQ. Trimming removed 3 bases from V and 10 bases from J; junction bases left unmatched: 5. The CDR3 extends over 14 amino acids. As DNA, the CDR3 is TGCGCCAGCAGCTGGCTAGCGGGGGGGAGGGAGCAGTTCTTC. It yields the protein CASSWLAGGREQFF.

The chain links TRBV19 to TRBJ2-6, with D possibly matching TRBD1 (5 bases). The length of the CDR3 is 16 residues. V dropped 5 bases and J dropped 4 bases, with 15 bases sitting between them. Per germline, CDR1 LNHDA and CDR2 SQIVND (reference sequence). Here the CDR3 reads CASSPRAGIGANVLTF. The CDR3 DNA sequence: TGTGCCAGTAGTCCCCGGGCAGGGATCGGGGCCAACGTCCTGACTTTC.

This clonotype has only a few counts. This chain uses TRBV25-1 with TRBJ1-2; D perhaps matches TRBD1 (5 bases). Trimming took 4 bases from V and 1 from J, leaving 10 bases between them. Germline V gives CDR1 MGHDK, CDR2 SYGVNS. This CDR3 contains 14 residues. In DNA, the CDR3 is TGTGCCAGCAGTGGGGGGGGACGTAACTATGGCTACACCTTC. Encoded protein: CASSGGGRNYGYTF.

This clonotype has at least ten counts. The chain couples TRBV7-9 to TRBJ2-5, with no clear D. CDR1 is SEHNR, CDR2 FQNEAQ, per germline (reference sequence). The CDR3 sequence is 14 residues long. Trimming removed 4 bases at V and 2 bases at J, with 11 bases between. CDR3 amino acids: CASSSLSQQETQYF. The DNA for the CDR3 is TGTGCCAGCAGCTCCCTGTCCCAACAAGAGACCCAGTACTTC.

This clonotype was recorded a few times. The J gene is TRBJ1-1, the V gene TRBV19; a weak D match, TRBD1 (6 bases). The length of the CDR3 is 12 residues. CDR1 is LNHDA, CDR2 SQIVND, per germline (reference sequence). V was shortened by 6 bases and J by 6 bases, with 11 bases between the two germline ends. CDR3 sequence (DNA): TGTGCCAGTAGGAACAGGGCGGCTGAAGCTTTCTTT. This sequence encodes CASRNRAAEAFF.